The 20 T cell receptor beta chains below all came from one sample that was sequenced in a study of blood T cells in healthy people across ages. Then a second PCR, running about 7 to 11 cycles, was carried out with a sample-barcoded 5' primer and a J-beta primer mix. TCRdb re-called the 5' RACE reads with MiXCR, one entry per CDR3 protein. The table shows hundreds of thousands of distinct CDR3 sequences, with about 46% occurring only once. Sequencing was done on a sample of blood. The source is a man older than 75 in good health.

The chain combines TRBV4-3 with TRBJ2-4; the D is unclear. This CDR3 is built from 15 residues. Germline values: CDR1 LGHNA, CDR2 YSLEER. Trimming shortened V by 10 bases and J by 0 bases, and 16 bases separated the two germline ends. CDR3: CATSTVHQAKNIQYF. The CDR3 region has the DNA TGCGCCACGTCGACTGTACATCAAGCCAAAAACATTCAGTACTTC.

As concerns this clonotype: A much larger clone is a single base away; this may be a read error. The V and J genes are TRBV5-1 and TRBJ2-5; the match to TRBD2 covers 7 bases. V gave up 4 bases and J gave up 11 bases; unmatched junction bases: 23. Per the germline V gene, CDR1 is SGHRS and CDR2 is YFSETQ. The CDR3 has 17 amino acids. The chain's CDR3 is CASSPTPVGEGYNEQYF. Here the CDR3 DNA reads TGCGCCAGCAGCCCAACACCTGTCGGGGAGGGATACAATGAGCAGTACTTC.

The rearrangement uses TRBV13 and TRBJ1-4, with a weak D call TRBD1 (5 bases). The germline CDR1 and CDR2 sequences are PRHDT and FYEKMQ (reference sequence). The CDR3 sequence is 15 residues long. V lost 2 bases and J 1 base, leaving 8 bases between the germline ends. The DNA for the CDR3 is TGTGCCAGCAGCTTACGACAGCTAACTAATGAAAAACTGTTTTTT. Protein product: CASSLRQLTNEKLFF.

The V gene is TRBV7-2, the J gene TRBJ2-4; D perhaps matches TRBD1 (7 bases). This CDR3 is 17 amino acids long. Germline V gene data show CDR1 as SGHTA and CDR2 as FQGNSA. Trimming left V 4 bases short and J 7 bases short, with 23 bases between. CDR3 bases: TGTGCCAGCAGCTCAGGGGGAAGCGGGTCCCAAAGTAACATTCAGTACTTC. Encoded protein: CASSSGGSGSQSNIQYF.

This sequence joins TRBV5-1 and TRBJ1-1; D call uncertain. CDR1 is SGHRS, CDR2 YFSETQ, per germline. The CDR3 runs 15 residues. The V end was cut by 0 bases, the J end by 0 bases, with 9 bases between. In nucleotides, the CDR3 is TGCGCCAGCAGCTTGGCCACGGGTCTGAACACTGAAGCTTTCTTT. Translating gives CASSLATGLNTEAFF.

This clonotype was seen a handful of times. V usage is TRBV6-5 and J usage is TRBJ2-4; 13 nucleotides match TRBD2. Germline values: CDR1 MNHEY, CDR2 SVGAGI. The CDR3 loop spans 18 amino acids. V shed 5 bases, J shed 0 bases, and the junction held 7 bases outside the gene matches. The CDR3 reads CASSRGTSGALAKNIQYF. In DNA, the CDR3 is TGTGCCAGCAGTCGGGGGACTAGCGGGGCGCTAGCCAAAAACATTCAGTACTTC.

As concerns this clonotype: One end of the junction is discordant with germline, which a read error may explain. J is TRBJ2-1 and V is TRBV7-8; the D is unclear. The length of the CDR3 is 12 residues. Germline values: CDR1 SGHVS, CDR2 FQNEAQ. The CDR3, as DNA: TGTACCAGCAGCCACAACCGAGGCGAGCAGTTCTTC. Translating gives CTSSHNRGEQFF.

This clonotype was recorded many times. The chain has TRBV7-2 and TRBJ2-3; TRBD2 agrees at 13 bases. The CDR3 consists of 17 residues. Germline CDR1 reads SGHTA; CDR2 reads FQGNSA. The V segment lost 5 bases and the J segment 2 bases; nucleotides outside the gene matches: 7. CDR3 residues: CASSTGTSGTPTDTQYF. CDR3 sequence (DNA): TGTGCCAGCAGCACCGGGACTAGCGGGACCCCCACAGATACGCAGTATTTT. Together with reference TRBV7-2 and TRBJ2-3, the CDR3 gives the full variable domain: GAGVSQSPSNKVTEKGKDVELRCDPISGHTALYWYRQSLGQGLEFLIYFQGNSAPDKSGLPSDRFSAERTGGSVSTLTIQRTQQEDSAVYLCASSTGTSGTPTDTQYFGPGTRLTVL.

This clonotype was counted a few times. The gene calls are TRBV20-1 and TRBJ2-3; 10 nucleotides line up with TRBD1. This CDR3 has 15 residues. V lost 4 bases and J lost 1; bases outside the gene matches: 5. Germline values: CDR1 DFQATT, CDR2 SNEGSKA (reference sequence). CDR3 nucleotide sequence: TGCAGTGCTACAGACAGGGGGCCAGGCACAGATACGCAGTATTTT. Amino acid sequence: CSATDRGPGTDTQYF.

The chain recombines TRBV20-1 with TRBJ1-5; D ambiguous. Trimming removed 0 bases from V and 3 bases from J, with 9 bases in between. CDR3 length: 14 amino acids. The germline CDR1 and CDR2 sequences are DFQATT and SNEGSKA (reference sequence). The CDR3 loop reads CSAREGGINQPQHF. CDR3 in DNA: TGCAGTGCTAGAGAAGGAGGGATCAATCAGCCCCAGCATTTT.

J is TRBJ2-7 and V is TRBV10-3, with D maybe TRBD1 (6 bases). Germline CDR1 is ENHRY and CDR2 is SYGVKD. V was cut by 5 bases and J by 0 bases, with 14 bases left in between. The CDR3 spans 15 residues. The CDR3 spells CAISLDSSSSYEQYF. The CDR3 DNA sequence: TGTGCCATCAGTCTGGACAGCTCGAGCTCCTACGAGCAGTACTTC.

This chain uses TRBV18 with TRBJ1-1, with D tentatively TRBD1 (6 bases). This CDR3 comprises 14 residues. Trimming left V 5 bases short and J 0 bases short, with 10 bases between. The germline V gene encodes CDR1 KGHSH and CDR2 LQKENI. DNA of the CDR3: TGTGCCAGCTCAAAAGACAGGCTGAACACTGAAGCTTTCTTT. Its protein is CASSKDRLNTEAFF.

As regards this clonotype: Mismatch with germline at one junction end may stem from a read error. The gene calls are TRBV14 and TRBJ2-6; weak D call: TRBD1 (5 bases). The CDR3 has 17 residues. Germline V gives CDR1 SGHDN, CDR2 FVKESK. As DNA, the CDR3 is TGTGCCAGCAACGGTTTGGGTCGGAGCTCTGGGGCCAACGTTCTGACTTTC. This codes for CASNGLGRSSGANVLTF.

In this sample, this clonotype turned up once. The junction departs from the called germline gene at one end, perhaps through a read error. V gene TRBV2 combines with J gene TRBJ2-3; the match to TRBD1 covers 8 bases. From germline, CDR1 is SNHLY and CDR2 FYNNEI. The CDR3 spans 16 residues. CDR3 DNA: TGTGCCAGCCGAGAACTTCGGACAGGGCGCACGGATACGCAGTATTTT. Translating gives CASRELRTGRTDTQYF.

The V and J genes are TRBV7-3 and TRBJ2-3; weak D call: TRBD2 (5 bases). This CDR3 has 14 residues. Germline V gene data show CDR1 as SGHTA and CDR2 as FQGTGA. Trimming shortened V by 5 bases and J by 4 bases, and 13 bases separated the two germline ends. The CDR3: CASSLRGEPDTQYF. The CDR3 DNA follows: TGTGCCAGCAGCCTCCGGGGAGAGCCAGATACGCAGTATTTT.

The sample holds a few counts of this clonotype. A much bigger clone sits one base away, suggesting this may be a read error. The chain recombines TRBV15 with TRBJ2-1; no clear D gene. The V end was cut by 1 base, the J end by 5 bases, with 6 bases between. The CDR3 consists of 13 residues. Germline V gene sequence: CDR1 LNHNV, CDR2 YYDKDF (reference sequence). The CDR3 here is CATSRVADNEQFF. CDR3 nucleotide sequence: TGTGCCACCAGCAGAGTAGCCGACAATGAGCAGTTCTTC.

This chain connects TRBV2 to TRBJ1-5; D unresolved. The length of the CDR3 is 15 residues. V shed 5 bases and J shed 0 bases, with 11 bases lying between them. Germline values: CDR1 SNHLY, CDR2 FYNNEI. CDR3 coding DNA: TGTGCCAGCAGTAATACACCATATAGCAATCAGCCCCAGCATTTT. Its protein product is CASSNTPYSNQPQHF.

The chain has TRBV11-3 and TRBJ2-5; no firm D call. The V and J ends lost 8 bases and 5 bases respectively, with 15 bases between them. In germline, CDR1 is SGHNT, CDR2 YENEEA. There are 13 residues in the CDR3. The chain's CDR3 is CASAHSEAETQYF. CDR3 sequence (DNA): TGTGCCAGCGCCCACAGTGAGGCGGAGACCCAGTACTTC.

The chain combines TRBV15 with TRBJ2-2, with 12 positions matching TRBD1. V lost 7 bases and J lost 10; bases outside the gene matches: 13. The CDR3 runs 16 residues. Germline values: CDR1 LNHNV, CDR2 YYDKDF (reference sequence). The CDR3: CATNNRDRGRREELFF. Here the CDR3 DNA reads TGTGCCACCAATAACCGGGACAGGGGGCGAAGAGAGGAGCTGTTTTTT.

On this clonotype itself: Likely a read error: the CDR3 ends without its conserved phenylalanine or tryptophan. The DNA is omitted, as the CDR3 cannot be located on it reliably, and the CDR3 follows TCRdb's listing. The chain is built from TRBV21-1 and TRBJ1-5; the table names TRBD1, a call not compared with the DNA. TRBV21-1 is shown as a pseudogene. The CDR3 comprises 15 residues, both ends counted. CDR3 loop: CASKTTGGLNQPQHC.